These T cell receptor beta chains were read from a single sample in a study of cytomegalovirus exposure and HLA in healthy donors. Measured with immunoSEQ multiplex PCR; TCRdb has only the in-frame clones, and not every one. The table lists under 200,000 clones, 87% of them singletons. The sequenced material came from PBMCs. The receptors originated from a young woman in good health and CMV-seronegative. Both conserved end residues are part of each CDR3. A D gene is named only where the DNA matches it firmly. Clone size is given for some rows only: seen once, a few or many times, or a class if the clone is expanded.

clone size,V gene,J gene,D gene,CDR3 protein,CDR3 DNA
.,TRBV5-1,TRBJ1-1,TRBD1,CASSLDDRVPPAFF,TGCGCCAGCAGCTTGGATGACAGGGTTCCTCCAGCTTTCTTT
.,TRBV10-1,TRBJ1-2,TRBD1,CASKGQGNYGYTF,TGCGCCAGCAAAGGACAGGGGAACTATGGCTACACCTTC
.,TRBV5-6,TRBJ2-7,TRBD1,CASSETGDTYEQYF,TGTGCCAGCAGCGAGACAGGGGACACCTACGAGCAGTACTTC
.,TRBV14,TRBJ2-3,.,CASSFGLPGRTQYF,TGTGCCAGCAGCTTCGGACTGCCGGGCCGTACGCAGTATTTT
once,TRBV10-3,TRBJ1-2,TRBD1,CAISGLQGNYGYTF,TGTGCCATCAGTGGCCTACAGGGGAACTATGGCTACACCTTC
.,TRBV19,TRBJ1-1,TRBD1,CASNVQGYNEAFF,TGTGCCAGTAATGTACAGGGGTATAATGAAGCTTTCTTT
.,TRBV6-1,TRBJ1-2,TRBD1,CASSEGAGGSYGYTF,TGTGCCAGCAGTGAAGGGGCAGGGGGCAGCTATGGCTACACCTTC
once,TRBV9,TRBJ1-2,.,CASSPRRAIYGYTF,TGTGCCAGCAGCCCCCGGAGGGCTATCTATGGCTACACCTTC
once,TRBV4-3,TRBJ2-2,.,CASSQDGGLGELFF,TGCGCCAGCAGCCAAGACGGCGGACTCGGGGAGCTGTTTTTT
.,TRBV28,TRBJ2-1,.,CASMIYGVNEQFF,TGTGCCAGCATGATCTATGGAGTGAATGAGCAGTTCTTC
few,TRBV2,TRBJ1-1,.,CASRTVGGPTEAFF,TGTGCCAGCAGGACAGTGGGGGGTCCCACTGAAGCTTTCTTT
.,TRBV5-1,TRBJ2-1,TRBD1,CASSTEPQGASYNEQFF,TGCGCCAGCAGCACCGAGCCCCAGGGGGCTTCCTACAATGAGCAGTTCTTC
.,TRBV7-3,TRBJ2-5,.,CASSQGSQETQYF,TGTGCCAGCAGCCAGGGGAGCCAAGAGACCCAGTACTTC
once,TRBV6-4,TRBJ1-5,.,CASRTLGGLKDQPQHF,TGTGCCAGCAGGACATTGGGGGGGTTGAAGGATCAGCCCCAGCATTTT
once,TRBV7-6,TRBJ2-2,.,CASSLEAETGELFF,TGTGCCAGCAGCTTAGAAGCGGAAACCGGGGAGCTGTTTTTT
.,TRBV11-3,TRBJ2-7,.,CASSLGGSHYGEQYF,TGTGCCAGCAGCTTAGGAGGGTCCCACTATGGCGAGCAGTACTTC
.,TRBV7-9,TRBJ1-1,.,CASSSWAPTEAFF,TGTGCCAGCAGCTCCTGGGCCCCGACTGAAGCTTTCTTT